These 18 T cell receptor beta chains were all obtained from the same sample, sequenced in a study of T cell changes during pregnancy in multiple sclerosis (dated by TCRdb to 2018 to 2020). Receptors were amplified or captured by the immunoSEQ multiplex PCR assay. Drawn from immuneACCESS, this table holds only the in-frame rearrangements with V and J called that TCRdb kept. Clones are partly lost; checked studies trace under half to an unresolved V gene and leave the rest unexplained. The sample table shows under 70,000 clones, and approximately 90% are seen once. Of the sample, around 0.8% is held by the ten largest clones. This specimen consisted of CD4+ T cells from peripheral blood mononuclear cells, obtained in the first trimester of pregnancy. These receptors came from a female donor with multiple sclerosis, enrolled in a pregnancy study.

The V gene is TRBV5-4, the J gene TRBJ1-2, with a possible D match to TRBD1 (5 bases). CDR3 length: 14 residues. The V gene's germline CDR1 is SGHNT and CDR2 YYREEE (reference sequence). V shed 0 bases and J shed 4 bases, with 10 bases lying between them. CDR3 sequence (DNA): TGTGCCAGCAGCTTGGACAGGTTGGGCTATGGCTACACCTTC. Translating it yields CASSLDRLGYGYTF.

This clone occurred once. The rearrangement joins TRBV28 to TRBJ2-3; D not resolved. The CDR3 sequence is 15 residues long. In germline, CDR1 is MDHEN, CDR2 SYDVKM. The V end was cut by 1 base, the J end by 2 bases, with 10 bases between. The CDR3 here is CASSLSTIPTDTQYF. CDR3 bases: TGTGCCAGCAGTTTATCGACAATCCCCACAGATACGCAGTATTTT.

The chain is built from TRBV7-9 and TRBJ2-5; D is ambiguous. CDR1 is SEHNR and CDR2 is FQNEAQ in the germline V gene (reference sequence). With 6 bases removed from V and 9 bases from J, the gap between germline ends came to 8 bases. The CDR3 contains 10 residues. CDR3 nucleotides: TGTGCCAGCAGTCCCCCTCCCCAGTACTTC. It specifies CASSPPPQYF.

The J gene is TRBJ1-1, the V gene TRBV18; D unresolved. The germline V and J ends were trimmed by 1 base and 0 bases, with 9 bases remaining between them. Germline V lookup: CDR1 KGHSH, CDR2 LQKENI. The CDR3 contains 15 residues. The CDR3 spells CASSPRVKMNTEAFF. The CDR3 DNA reads as TGTGCCAGCTCACCACGAGTTAAGATGAACACTGAAGCTTTCTTT.

The CDR3 coding sequence is TGTGCCAGCAGCTTAACACAGACTAGTATATTCTTC. Protein: CASSLTQTSIFF. The rearrangement uses TRBV7-2 and TRBJ2-1; D is perhaps TRBD2 (6 bases). Deletions cut 2 bases from V and 16 bases from J, with 15 bases between. The length of the CDR3 is 12 residues. The germline V gene has CDR1 SGHTA and CDR2 FQGNSA.

The chain couples TRBV6-5 to TRBJ1-2; TRBD1 matches at 7 bases. With V trimmed by 0 bases and J by 2 bases, 3 bases remained unmatched. Germline-derived CDR1 and CDR2 are MNHEY and SVGAGI. The CDR3 is made up of 15 amino acids. CDR3 DNA: TGTGCCAGCAGTTACTCGACAGGGATCAACTATGGCTACACCTTC. It yields the protein CASSYSTGINYGYTF.

The genes are TRBV7-2 and TRBJ2-7; D gene uncertain. The CDR3 is made up of 15 amino acids. CDR1 SGHTA and CDR2 FQGNSA come from the germline V gene. With 1 base removed from V and 3 bases from J, the gap between germline ends came to 13 bases. The CDR3 nucleotides read TGTGCCAGCAGCTTAGACGTCGGTCTCCACTACGAGCAGTACTTC. This codes for CASSLDVGLHYEQYF.

The chain is built from TRBV15 and TRBJ1-6; D is undetermined. The germline gives CDR1 LNHNV, CDR2 YYDKDF (reference sequence). The CDR3 has 14 amino acids. With 0 bases removed from V and 8 bases from J, the gap between germline ends came to 8 bases. CDR3 region: CATSREAVHSPLHF. Here the CDR3 DNA reads TGTGCCACCAGCAGAGAGGCGGTACATTCACCCCTCCACTTT.

V and J are TRBV29-1 and TRBJ2-1, with TRBD1 matching 10 bases. With V trimmed by 7 bases and J by 6 bases, 9 bases remained unmatched. Looked up from germline, CDR1 is SQVTM and CDR2 is ANQGSEA. The CDR3 is made up of 14 amino acids. This chain's CDR3 is CSAEGGQGTNEQFF. DNA for the CDR3: TGCAGCGCCGAGGGGGGACAGGGGACCAATGAGCAGTTCTTC.

The chain combines TRBV7-2 with TRBJ2-3; 7 bases fit TRBD2. Germline V CDR1 and CDR2: SGHTA, FQGNSA. V shed 1 base and J 5 bases; nucleotides not matched to a gene: 18. There are 19 residues in the CDR3. CDR3 region: CASSLVTGSSSGVRDTQYF. The CDR3 nucleotides read TGTGCCAGCAGCTTAGTCACAGGCTCCTCGAGCGGGGTGAGAGATACGCAGTATTTT.

The CDR3 loop reads CASSPTDTQYF. The DNA of the CDR3 is TGTGCCAGCAGTCCAACAGATACGCAGTATTTT. The rearrangement uses TRBV2 and TRBJ2-3, with D uncertain. Germline CDR1 reads SNHLY; CDR2 reads FYNNEI. The V end lost 5 bases, the J end lost 3 bases, and 3 bases lay between the germline ends. The CDR3 extends over 11 amino acids.

The chain is built from TRBV28 and TRBJ1-5; no reliable D call. The CDR3 sequence is 14 residues long. Germline values: CDR1 MDHEN, CDR2 SYDVKM. V was cut by 4 bases and J by 3 bases, with 10 bases left in between. The CDR3 coding sequence is TGTGCCAGCAGTTCCCCCAGCGCCAATCAGCCCCAGCATTTT. This gives the protein CASSSPSANQPQHF.

In its sample, this clone was seen many times. The gene calls are TRBV7-2 and TRBJ1-2, with D possibly TRBD1 on 5 matching bases. Trimming took off 1 base at V and 2 bases at J, with 8 bases between the two ends. Per germline, CDR1 SGHTA and CDR2 FQGNSA. This CDR3 is 14 amino acids long. CDR3 nucleotides: TGTGCCAGCAGCTTAGAGACAGAGAACTATGGCTACACCTTC. This codes for CASSLETENYGYTF. The full variable domain, rest sourced from reference TRBV7-2 and TRBJ1-2, is GAGVSQSPSNKVTEKGKDVELRCDPISGHTALYWYRQSLGQGLEFLIYFQGNSAPDKSGLPSDRFSAERTGGSVSTLTIQRTQQEDSAVYLCASSLETENYGYTFGSGTRLTVV.

The rearrangement links TRBV10-1 to TRBJ1-2; D possibly corresponds to TRBD1 (6 bases). CDR3 size: 14 residues. The germline CDR1 and CDR2 sequences are WNHNN and SYGVQD (reference sequence). Trimming removed 10 bases from V and 4 bases from J, with 19 bases in between. The CDR3 here is CATLGGAGGYGYTF. The CDR3, as DNA: TGCGCCACTCTAGGGGGGGCCGGAGGCTATGGCTACACCTTC.

The chain couples TRBV7-3 to TRBJ2-1; no firm D call. Looked up from germline, CDR1 is SGHTA and CDR2 is FQGTGA. The CDR3 has 14 amino acids. V gave up 3 bases and J gave up 1 base, with 7 bases separating them. The CDR3 region is CASSFSVSYNEQFF. The DNA of the CDR3 is TGTGCCAGCAGCTTTTCGGTTTCCTACAATGAGCAGTTCTTC.

The V gene is TRBV7-9, the J gene TRBJ1-4; weak D call: TRBD1 (5 bases). The germline CDR1 and CDR2 sequences are SEHNR and FQNEAQ (reference sequence). There are 17 residues in the CDR3. Trimming removed 5 bases at V and 8 bases at J, with 24 bases between. Written as DNA, the CDR3 is TGTGCCAGCAGCCCCCAGGGTTCCACGACCCGTGGGGAAAAACTGTTTTTT. Translated: CASSPQGSTTRGEKLFF.

V gene TRBV5-1 combines with J gene TRBJ1-4; possible D gene TRBD1, 5 bases. The germline gives CDR1 SGHRS, CDR2 YFSETQ. The CDR3 extends over 14 amino acids. Trimming shortened V by 2 bases and J by 8 bases, and 13 bases separated the two germline ends. CDR3 in amino acids: CASSFQGVGEKLFF. The CDR3 DNA reads TGCGCCAGCAGCTTCCAGGGCGTAGGAGAAAAACTGTTTTTT.

This clone occurred once. The V call is TRBV7-2, the J call TRBJ1-2; D unresolved. This CDR3 spans 19 amino acids. Germline assignment: CDR1 SGHTA and CDR2 FQGNSA. Between the trimmed V and J ends, which lost 2 bases and 0 bases, there was a span of 22 bases. The CDR3 region has the DNA TGTGCCAGCAGCTTAATCCCGCGCGTTGGGCAGGCCTCTAACTATGGCTACACCTTC. Protein sequence: CASSLIPRVGQASNYGYTF.